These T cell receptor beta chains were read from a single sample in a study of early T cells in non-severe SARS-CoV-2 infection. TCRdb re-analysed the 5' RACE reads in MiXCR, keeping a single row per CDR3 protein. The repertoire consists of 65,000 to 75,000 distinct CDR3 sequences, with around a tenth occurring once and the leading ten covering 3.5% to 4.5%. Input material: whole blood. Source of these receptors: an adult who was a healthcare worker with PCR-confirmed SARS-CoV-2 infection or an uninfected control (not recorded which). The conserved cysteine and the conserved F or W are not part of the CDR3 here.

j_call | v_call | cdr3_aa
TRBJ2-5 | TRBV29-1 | SVPGGVETQY
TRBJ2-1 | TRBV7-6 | ASSLAGGEQF
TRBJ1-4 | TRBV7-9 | ASSQDRSGEKLF
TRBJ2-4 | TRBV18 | ASSPSDSPGNIQY
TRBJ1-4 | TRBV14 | ASSRSTNEKLF
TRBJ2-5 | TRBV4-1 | ASSPTPGGGETQY
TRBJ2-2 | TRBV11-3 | ASRPGHSNTGELF
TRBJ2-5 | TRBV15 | ATSRAQRGGEETQY
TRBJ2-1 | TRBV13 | ASSYEAGRNEQF
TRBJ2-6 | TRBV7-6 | ALRRTSSGANVLT
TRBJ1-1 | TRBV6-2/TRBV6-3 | ASSYSGAYTEAF
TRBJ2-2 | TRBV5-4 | ASSVRTSGRRDTGELF
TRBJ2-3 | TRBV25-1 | ASSVGTGETDTQY
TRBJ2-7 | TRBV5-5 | ASTRVGLALSYEQY
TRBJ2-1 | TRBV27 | ASSVETGHSYNEQF
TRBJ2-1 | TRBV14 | ASSQVRASGRPYNEQF
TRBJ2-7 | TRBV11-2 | ASSLGPGPYYEQY
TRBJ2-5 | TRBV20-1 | SAVTSYQETQY
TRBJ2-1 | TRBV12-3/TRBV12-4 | ASRLAGEQF
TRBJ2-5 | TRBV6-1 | ASSEDSGQERETQY
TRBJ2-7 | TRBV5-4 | ASSGTSRSSYEQY
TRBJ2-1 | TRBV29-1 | SVEDHSGRSSYNEQF
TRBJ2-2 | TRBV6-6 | ASSYRRVTGELF
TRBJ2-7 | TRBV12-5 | ASGFSGSGEQY
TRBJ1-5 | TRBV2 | ASSERAWGGNQPQH
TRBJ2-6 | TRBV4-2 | ASSSPPGGRSGANVLT
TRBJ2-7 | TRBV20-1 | SARGGDRPFRSYEQY
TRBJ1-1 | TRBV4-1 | ASSRLNPPEAF
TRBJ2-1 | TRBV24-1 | ATSDSFAGGQYNEQF
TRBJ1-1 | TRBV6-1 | ASSGTAEAF
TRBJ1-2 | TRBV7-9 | ASSPRPDIKGNYGYT
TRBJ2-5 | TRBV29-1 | SVAGRLTAQETQY
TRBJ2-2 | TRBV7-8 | ASSPRTGNTGELF
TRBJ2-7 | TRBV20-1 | SAVLLAGPNEQY
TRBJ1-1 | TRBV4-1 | ASSPEAGSEAF
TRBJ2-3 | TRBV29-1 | SLDAGTDGTDTQY
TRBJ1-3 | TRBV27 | ASSPYSLSGNTIY
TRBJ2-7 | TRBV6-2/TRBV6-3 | ASSYGTRYEQY
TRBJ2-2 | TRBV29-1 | SVTWGPNTGELF